This TCR beta chain was sequenced for a study of blood T cell repertoires in COVID-19. Study information: The analysed material was cDNA or gDNA that came from T cells, B-cell-depleted T cells, or PBMCs.

Looked up from germline, CDR1 is MNHNY and CDR2 is SVGAGI (reference sequence). After removal of 5 bases from V and 1 base from J, the junction contained 10 bases not matched to a gene. The length of the CDR3 is 17 residues. Assay: immunoSEQ multiplex PCR; the TCRdb copy retains only in-frame clones and omits some. The sample has about 330,000 clones; roughly 90% are singletons. The chain has TRBV6-6 and TRBJ1-1; TRBD1 matches at 10 bases. The sequencing sample was made of peripheral blood. The TCR was taken from a man younger than 35 who had recovered from COVID-19. Here the CDR3 reads CASSHTGTGVANTEAFF. The CDR3 nucleotides are TGTGCCAGCAGTCACACCGGGACAGGGGTCGCGAACACTGAAGCTTTCTTT.